A single sample is the source of the 22 T cell receptor beta chains below, sequenced in a study of T cells in Graves' hyperthyroidism and ophthalmopathy. TCR beta CDR3 sequences were amplified from RNA transcripts. A set of HTBI primers served as the primers for a first-round RT-PCR of the TCR CDR3. TCRdb passed the multiplex PCR reads through MiXCR, listing each CDR3 protein once. The profile shows roughly 500,000 distinct CDR3 sequences, roughly 50% of them singletons. What was sequenced was peripheral blood or thyroid tissue (not recorded which). Receptors were obtained from an adult woman with Graves' disease, either hyperthyroidism or ophthalmopathy (not recorded which).

The table lists this clonotype with many counts. The chain links TRBV3-1 to TRBJ1-2; D is unclear. Germline-derived CDR1 and CDR2 are LGHDT and YNNKEL (reference sequence). CDR3 length: 15 amino acids. V was clipped by 0 bases and J by 3 bases, with 11 bases between them. Written as DNA, the CDR3 is TGTGCCAGCAGCCAAGAATCGGCAGGCCACTATGGCTACACCTTC. The encoded protein is CASSQESAGHYGYTF.

This clonotype was seen repeatedly, ten times or more. As DNA, the CDR3 is TGCGCCAGCAGTGAGTCGTGGACAGGGCTCTCCTATGGCTACACCTTC. As protein: CASSESWTGLSYGYTF. V and J are TRBV10-2 and TRBJ1-2, with 8 nucleotides matching TRBD1. With 0 bases clipped from V and 4 bases from J, the junction kept 7 bases outside the gene matches. CDR1 and CDR2 (germline): WSHSY, SAAADI. The CDR3 extends over 16 amino acids.

Many counts were recorded for this clonotype. The chain uses TRBV20-1 and TRBJ2-7; TRBD2 matches at 8 bases. V lost 8 bases and J lost 3; bases outside the gene matches: 6. The length of the CDR3 is 12 residues. Germline CDR1 DFQATT, CDR2 SNEGSKA (reference sequence). The CDR3 spells CSKTSDLYEQYF. CDR3 bases: TGCAGTAAGACTAGCGACCTCTACGAGCAGTACTTC.

This clonotype was observed a few times. This CDR3 is CAIRGQVQETQYF. For the CDR3, the DNA is TGTGCCATCAGGGGACAGGTTCAAGAGACCCAGTACTTC. The genes are TRBV10-3 and TRBJ2-5, with TRBD1 identical over 8 bases. Germline V gene lookup returns CDR1 ENHRY and CDR2 SYGVKD. After removal of 6 bases from V and 2 bases from J, the junction contained 2 bases not matched to a gene. The CDR3 consists of 13 residues.

The V call is TRBV24-1, the J call TRBJ1-2, with TRBD1 as a possible D gene (6 bases). The germline V gene has CDR1 KGHDR and CDR2 SFDVKD. CDR3 length: 13 amino acids. Trimming pared 6 bases from V and 2 bases from J, leaving 9 bases between. CDR3 sequence: CATSLRGNYGYTF. For the CDR3, the DNA is TGTGCCACCAGTCTCAGGGGAAACTATGGCTACACCTTC.

On this clonotype: This may arise from a read error, as a much more abundant clone is one base away. The gene calls are TRBV6-2 or TRBV6-3 and TRBJ1-5; D is uncertain. Trimming pared 8 bases from V and 9 bases from J, leaving 20 bases between. The CDR3 runs 14 residues. Looked up from germline, CDR1 is MNHEY and CDR2 is SVGEGT. The CDR3 DNA is TGTGCCAGCGCAGCTTTCCCCTCCTTGTCGCCCCAGCATTTT. This gives the protein CASAAFPSLSPQHF.

The CDR3, as DNA: TGCAGCGTTGGGCGAGGGGGCACTGAAGCTTTCTTT. It codes for CSVGRGGTEAFF. The chain combines TRBV29-1 with TRBJ1-1; tentative D call: TRBD1 (6 bases). The germline V and J ends were trimmed by 4 bases and 4 bases, with 10 bases remaining between them. CDR1 is SQVTM and CDR2 is ANQGSEA in the germline V gene. This CDR3 has 12 residues.

The gene calls are TRBV7-2 and TRBJ2-5; TRBD2 matches at 7 bases. The junction had 8 bases not matched to a gene; V was cut back by 2 bases and J by 2 bases. Germline V gene data show CDR1 as SGHTA and CDR2 as FQGNSA. The CDR3 covers 16 residues. The CDR3 DNA reads as TGTGCCAGCAGCTTAAAGGGGCGGGGGAGACAAGAGACCCAGTACTTC. It translates to CASSLKGRGRQETQYF. Full variable domain (outside the CDR3, taken from reference TRBV7-2 and TRBJ2-5): GAGVSQSPSNKVTEKGKDVELRCDPISGHTALYWYRQSLGQGLEFLIYFQGNSAPDKSGLPSDRFSAERTGGSVSTLTIQRTQQEDSAVYLCASSLKGRGRQETQYFGPGTRLLVL.

This clonotype appeared many times. This rearrangement joins TRBV14 to TRBJ2-2, with 10 nucleotides matching TRBD2. The CDR3 sequence is 17 residues long. CDR1 and CDR2 from the germline V gene are SGHDN and FVKESK. Trimming removed 2 bases from V and 5 bases from J; junction bases left unmatched: 8. DNA for the CDR3: TGTGCCAGCAGCCAACCGCCGGGACTAGCGAGTACCGGGGAGCTGTTTTTT. It is translated as CASSQPPGLASTGELFF.

This clonotype appeared many times. CDR3 amino acids: CASTATSSYEQYF. CDR3 DNA: TGTGCCAGCACCGCTACGAGCTCCTACGAGCAGTACTTC. This chain links TRBV5-6 with TRBJ2-7; D is undetermined. This CDR3 is 13 amino acids long. Germline assignment: CDR1 SGHDT and CDR2 YYEEEE. Trimming pared 6 bases from V and 0 bases from J, leaving 10 bases between.

Remarks on this clonotype: Compared with germline, one end of the junction differs, possibly owing to a read error. This sequence joins TRBV5-1 and TRBJ2-2, with D unresolved. The CDR3 length is 15 residues. The germline CDR1 and CDR2 sequences are SGHRS and YFSETQ. CDR3 DNA: TGCGCCAGCAGCTTGGCCTGGGTGAACACTGGGGAGCTGTTTTTT. Its protein product is CASSLAWVNTGELFF.

This clonotype was recorded many times. The chain has TRBV7-9 and TRBJ2-5; the match to TRBD1 covers 7 bases. Trimming at V came to 6 bases and at J to 4 bases, leaving 8 bases not matched to a gene. The CDR3 extends over 14 amino acids. CDR1 and CDR2 from the germline V gene are SEHNR and FQNEAQ (reference sequence). The CDR3 sequence: CASRTTGDPETQYF. Here the CDR3 DNA reads TGTGCCAGCAGGACTACAGGGGACCCAGAGACCCAGTACTTC. Full variable domain (remainder filled in from reference TRBV7-9 and TRBJ2-5): DTGVSQNPRHKITKRGQNVTFRCDPISEHNRLYWYRQTLGQGPEFLTYFQNEAQLEKSRLLSDRFSAERPKGSFSTLEIQRTEQGDSAMYLCASRTTGDPETQYFGPGTRLLVL.

This chain connects TRBV15 to TRBJ1-1, with 7 bases lining up with TRBD1. The CDR3 sequence is 16 residues long. V lost 3 bases and J lost 0; bases outside the gene matches: 7. CDR1 is LNHNV and CDR2 is YYDKDF in the germline V gene (reference sequence). The CDR3 DNA is TGTGCCACCAGCAGTGGAAGACAGGGCATGAACACTGAAGCTTTCTTT. It is translated as CATSSGRQGMNTEAFF.

For the CDR3, the DNA is TGTGCCAGCAGCCAAGGCGGGAGTGGGGATACGCAGTATTTT. As protein: CASSQGGSGDTQYF. The rearrangement uses TRBV14 and TRBJ2-3; 7 bases fit TRBD2. This CDR3 comprises 14 residues. CDR1 and CDR2 from the germline V gene are SGHDN and FVKESK. J was trimmed by 6 bases and V by 1 base; bases with no gene match: 4.

As concerns this clonotype: The final CDR3 position lacks the conserved phenylalanine or tryptophan, pointing to a likely read error. The rearrangement uses TRBV12-3 or TRBV12-4 and TRBJ1-1; D unclear. CDR3 length: 13 amino acids. CDR3 nucleotides: TGTGCCAGCGGTTTATCCGGGAGGAGCAAAGCTTTCCTT. As protein: CASGLSGRSKAFL.

Ten or more counts support this clonotype. The chain uses TRBV4-1 and TRBJ2-5, with 15 positions matching TRBD2. CDR1 and CDR2 from the germline V gene are MGHRA and YSYEKL. This CDR3 is 18 amino acids long. The V and J ends lost 3 bases and 2 bases, in that order; junction bases with no gene match: 7. The CDR3 DNA sequence: TGCGCCAGCAGCCAGGGACTAGCGGGAGGCATACCTCAAGAGACCCAGTACTTC. Encoded protein: CASSQGLAGGIPQETQYF.

This clonotype was picked up many times. As the CDR3 is not closed by the conserved phenylalanine or tryptophan, this likely results from a read error. The limits of the CDR3 on the DNA are not certain, so only TCRdb's listed CDR3 is given. This chain connects TRBV11-3 to TRBJ1-4; the DNA was not used to check the table's D call, TRBD1. The CDR3 spans 12 amino acids, including both terminal residues. Germline V gene data show CDR1 as SGHNT and CDR2 as YENEEA. CDR3 protein: CASSPSTGGVWG.

V is TRBV15 and J is TRBJ1-1; TRBD1 matches 7 bases. The CDR3 is 12 amino acids. Germline assignment: CDR1 LNHNV and CDR2 YYDKDF (reference sequence). The chain's CDR3 is CANRGENTEAFF. CDR3 coding DNA: TGTGCTAACAGGGGAGAGAACACTGAAGCTTTCTTT.

The chain uses TRBV29-1 and TRBJ1-2, with D uncertain. The CDR3 totals 11 residues. Trimming left V 3 bases short and J 8 bases short, with 10 bases between. The germline V gene encodes CDR1 SQVTM and CDR2 ANQGSEA. The CDR3 DNA sequence: TGCAGCGTTGAGGGCCGGGGAGGCTACACCTTC. Its translation is CSVEGRGGYTF.

The sample holds many counts of this clonotype. The chain is built from TRBV7-9 and TRBJ1-3, with D perhaps matching TRBD1 (5 bases). The CDR3 sequence is 16 residues long. Germline V CDR1 and CDR2: SEHNR, FQNEAQ (reference sequence). V lost 5 bases and J 0 bases, leaving 14 bases between the germline ends. The chain's CDR3 is CASSPRGASSGNTIYF. CDR3 sequence (DNA): TGTGCCAGCAGCCCTCGAGGGGCTTCCTCTGGAAACACCATATATTTT.

This clonotype was seen only a few times. Germline is not matched at one junction end, which may reflect a read error. This CDR3 is CATSGLAGISGANVPTF. For the CDR3, the DNA is TGTGCCACCAGCGGACTAGCGGGGATCTCTGGGGCCAACGTCCCGACTTTC. The chain uses TRBV10-3 and TRBJ2-6; 12 nucleotides match TRBD2. The CDR3 extends over 17 amino acids. The germline gives CDR1 ENHRY, CDR2 SYGVKD.

V and J are TRBV2 and TRBJ1-5, with D possibly matching TRBD1 (5 bases). The V gene's germline CDR1 is SNHLY and CDR2 FYNNEI. V gave up 0 bases and J gave up 9 bases, with 9 bases separating them. The CDR3 spans 13 residues. CDR3 residues: CASSEAGRGPQHF. CDR3 DNA: TGTGCCAGCAGTGAAGCGGGGCGGGGGCCCCAGCATTTT.